The 21 T cell receptor beta chains listed next were all sequenced from one sample in a study of tumor and adjacent non-tumor tissue in lung cancer. Three rounds of nested PCR, following a modified ARM-PCR protocol, produced the TCRbeta library. TCRdb independently ran MiXCR on the multiplex PCR reads; one entry per CDR3 protein. The data show 98,000 or so distinct CDR3 sequences, 75% to 85% seen once. No cell sorting was done before RNA was extracted from the tissue. More than 3 cm separated this lung sample from the edge of the tumor. Sequencing was carried out using distant non-tumor lung tissue. Receptor source: a man between 60 and 75 years old with small cell lung cancer.

Turning to this clonotype: The junction and the germline gene differ at one end; a read error may be behind it. The rearrangement joins TRBV12-3 or TRBV12-4 to TRBJ2-1, with 10 bases matching TRBD2. The CDR3 contains 16 residues. The CDR3 region is CANSPLLAGAYNEQIF. As DNA, the CDR3 is TGTGCCAACAGTCCCCTTCTAGCGGGGGCCTACAATGAGCAGATCTTC.

This rearrangement joins TRBV20-1 to TRBJ2-7; tentative D call: TRBD2 (5 bases). Germline CDR1 and CDR2: DFQATT and SNEGSKA (reference sequence). Trimming removed 1 base from V and 7 bases from J, with 14 bases in between. This CDR3 contains 13 residues. The CDR3 DNA reads as TGCAGTGCTAGAGGCAAAACATCGGGGGAGCAGTACTTC. Its translation: CSARGKTSGEQYF.

A remark on this clonotype: At one end the junction does not follow the germline gene, possibly because of a read error. The chain couples TRBV29-1 to TRBJ2-1, with 7 nucleotides matching TRBD1. Germline V gene sequence: CDR1 SQVTM, CDR2 ANQGSEA. This CDR3 spans 15 amino acids. CDR3 nucleotide sequence: TGCAGTGCCTCCGGGACAGTGAGCTCCTACAATGAGCAATTCTTC. Translating it yields CSASGTVSSYNEQFF.

A remark on this clonotype: As the CDR3 is not closed by the conserved phenylalanine or tryptophan, this likely results from a read error. V usage is TRBV15 and J usage is TRBJ2-5, with 9 bases aligning to TRBD2. Germline V lookup: CDR1 LNHNV, CDR2 YYDKDF (reference sequence). V was clipped by 4 bases and J by 4 bases; unmatched bases: 13. This CDR3 is 17 amino acids long. CDR3 bases: TGTGCCACCAGCAATTTCCGGAGTAGCGGGAGTGGAGAGACCCAGTACTCC. Amino acid sequence: CATSNFRSSGSGETQYS.

On this clonotype: A read error may produce the germline difference seen at one junction end. The rearrangement links TRBV11-2 to TRBJ2-4; D gene unclear. CDR1 and CDR2 from the germline V gene are SGHAT and FQNNGV. The length of the CDR3 is 15 residues. CDR3 sequence (DNA): TGTGTCAGCAGCTTGGGCCACCACGCCAAAAACATTCAGTACTTC. This codes for CVSSLGHHAKNIQYF.

The CDR3 DNA reads as TGTGCCAGCTCCCGGGCCCGCGGGGAGTATAATGAGCAGTTCTTC. It codes for CASSRARGEYNEQFF. This chain uses TRBV12-3 or TRBV12-4 with TRBJ2-1; D perhaps matches TRBD2 (6 bases). CDR3 size: 15 residues. V dropped 8 bases and J dropped 7 bases, with 21 bases sitting between them.

As to this clonotype: A read error may explain this, as a much larger clone is one base away. The conserved closing phenylalanine or tryptophan is absent in this CDR3, likely reflecting a read error. CDR3 residues: CATSPGLGSEQYI. CDR3 DNA sequence: TGTGCCACCAGCCCGGGACTCGGTAGCGAGCAGTACATC. V gene TRBV24-1 combines with J gene TRBJ2-7, with D possibly being TRBD2 (6 bases). V was pared by 7 bases and J by 6 bases, with 15 bases between. Looked up from germline, CDR1 is KGHDR and CDR2 is SFDVKD. The CDR3 has 13 residues.

Worth noting for this clonotype: This may arise from a read error, as a much more abundant clone is one base away. This chain links TRBV7-9 with TRBJ2-1, with 8 bases matching TRBD2. CDR3 length: 16 amino acids. The V gene's germline CDR1 is SEHNR and CDR2 FQNEAQ (reference sequence). The CDR3 DNA reads TGTGCCAGCAGCCCCGTGGGAGCGGGAGTGGGGAATGAGCGGTTCTTC. Protein: CASSPVGAGVGNERFF.

About this clonotype: At one end the junction does not follow the germline gene, possibly because of a read error. The V call is TRBV6-1, the J call TRBJ2-2; D possibly uses TRBD1 or TRBD2 (5 bases each). Per germline, CDR1 MNHNS and CDR2 SASEGT. This CDR3 is 15 amino acids long. In nucleotides, the CDR3 is TGTGCCAGCAGCATGGGGGTTTATAGCACCCGGGAGCTGTTTTTT. Its protein product is CASSMGVYSTRELFF.

Regarding this clonotype: The junction departs from germline at one end; a sequencing error may be responsible. The J gene is TRBJ2-2, the V gene TRBV4-1, with D possibly TRBD1 on 6 matching bases. This CDR3 has 15 residues. Germline V gene sequence: CDR1 MGHRA, CDR2 YSYEKL. This chain's CDR3 is CASSIMGAYTGELFF. The CDR3 DNA sequence: TGCGCCAGCAGCATCATGGGGGCCTATACCGGCGAGCTGTTTTTT.

This clonotype is a singleton in its sample. Here the CDR3 omits its conserved ending phenylalanine or tryptophan, so a read error is the likely source. This rearrangement joins TRBV5-6 to TRBJ2-5; 8 bases fit TRBD1. CDR3 length: 16 amino acids. Germline loops: CDR1 SGHDT, CDR2 YYEEEE. V shed 1 base, J shed 5 bases, and the junction held 10 bases outside the gene matches. CDR3: CASSLKGQGIIETQYL. The CDR3 nucleotides are TGTGCCAGCAGCTTGAAAGGACAGGGAATAATCGAGACCCAGTACTTA.

A note on this clonotype: This CDR3 is missing its conserved last phenylalanine or tryptophan, likely due to a read error. The limits of the CDR3 on the DNA are not certain, so only TCRdb's listed CDR3 is given. J is TRBJ1-1 and V is TRBV29-1; the D call TRBD1 from the table was never checked on the DNA. The germline gives CDR1 SQVTM, CDR2 ANQGSEA. Including both end residues, the CDR3 is 13 amino acids long. This chain's CDR3 is CSVKGQLNTESFS.

The chain couples TRBV5-1 to TRBJ1-3, with 8 bases identical to TRBD1. Germline CDR1 reads SGHRS; CDR2 reads YFSETQ. The CDR3 is 15 residues long. Trimming at V came to 4 bases and at J to 2 bases, leaving 5 bases not matched to a gene. The CDR3 reads CASSLQGDTGNTIYF. CDR3 in DNA: TGCGCCAGCAGCCTACAGGGGGACACTGGAAACACCATATATTTT. Using reference TRBV5-1 and TRBJ1-3 for the parts outside the CDR3, the full variable domain is KAGVTQTPRYLIKTRGQQVTLSCSPISGHRSVSWYQQTPGQGLQFLFEYFSETQRNKGNFPGRFSGRQFSNSRSEMNVSTLELGDSALYLCASSLQGDTGNTIYFGEGSWLTVV.

This clonotype was seen repeatedly, ten times or more. Here the CDR3 reads CSASTISYEQYF. The CDR3 nucleotides read TGCAGTGCTAGTACTATCTCCTACGAGCAGTACTTC. The V call is TRBV20-1, the J call TRBJ2-7, with no clear D. The V gene's germline CDR1 is DFQATT and CDR2 SNEGSKA (reference sequence). Trimming pared 3 bases from V and 0 bases from J, leaving 6 bases between. The CDR3 is made up of 12 amino acids.

In the case of this clonotype: No conserved phenylalanine or tryptophan ends this CDR3, so it is likely a read error. The chain combines TRBV7-9 with TRBJ2-1; D is unresolved. This CDR3 comprises 13 residues. V was cut by 5 bases and J by 7 bases, with 12 bases left in between. CDR1 SEHNR and CDR2 FQNEAQ come from the germline V gene (reference sequence). In DNA, the CDR3 is TGTGCCAGCAGCGGAGTGACGGTGAATGAGCAGTTCATC. As protein: CASSGVTVNEQFI.

Concerning this clonotype itself: A read error may explain this, as a much larger clone is one base away. The rearrangement uses TRBV28 and TRBJ1-4; D might be TRBD1 (5 bases). From germline, CDR1 is MDHEN and CDR2 SYDVKM. The CDR3 has 13 residues. CDR3 DNA: TGTACCAGCAGTTTATGGGACAATGAAAAACTGTTTTTT. This codes for CTSSLWDNEKLFF.

Comment on this clonotype: The junction differs from germline at one of its ends, possibly a read error. V and J are TRBV12-3 or TRBV12-4 and TRBJ1-1, with TRBD1 as a possible D gene (5 bases). CDR3 size: 16 residues. CDR3 loop: CDSSFGHGKGNTVAFF. In DNA, the CDR3 is TGTGACAGCAGTTTCGGTCATGGGAAGGGGAACACTGTAGCTTTCTTT.

CDR3 sequence: CARSYSSPYEEYV. DNA of the CDR3: TGTGCCAGGAGTTACTCGAGCCCCTACGAGGAGTACGTC. The genes are TRBV6-2 or TRBV6-3 and TRBJ2-7; D unclear. The CDR3 sequence is 13 residues long. The germline CDR1 and CDR2 sequences are MNHEY and SVGEGT.

This clonotype was counted a few times. A clone one base away is much larger, so this may be a read error. The V gene is TRBV7-9, the J gene TRBJ2-7, with 7 bases fitting TRBD2. The CDR3 consists of 15 residues. CDR1 and CDR2 (germline): SEHNR, FQNEAQ (reference sequence). CDR3 loop: CTSSLGVAGVHEQYF. In nucleotides, the CDR3 is TGTACCAGCAGCTTAGGGGTGGCGGGAGTCCACGAGCAGTACTTC.

Concerning this clonotype itself: One end of the junction is discordant with germline, which a read error may explain. The genes are TRBV11-2 and TRBJ2-1, with D uncertain. The CDR3 is 13 amino acids. Germline loops: CDR1 SGHAT, CDR2 FQNNGV. The CDR3 bases are TGTGCCAACAGCTTAGAGGCGGCAGGCCTAAAGATTTTC. Translation gives CANSLEAAGLKIF.

The chain uses TRBV12-3 or TRBV12-4 and TRBJ2-1, with 10 bases aligning to TRBD2. The CDR3 covers 15 residues. CDR3 sequence: CVNKNSGRNYNEQFF. CDR3 coding DNA: TGTGTCAACAAGAATAGCGGGAGGAACTACAATGAGCAGTTCTTC.